The source of this T cell receptor beta chain is a study of CD8 T cells in ankylosing spondylitis. Findings and limits, study-wide: According to the report, clones linked to the disease were significantly enriched in matched synovial fluid samples taken from ankylosing spondylitis patients. Blood of patients with ankylosing spondylitis appeared to be characterized by a TCR beta motif of fewer than 10 highly homologous variants. Peripheral blood samples showed relatively rare disease-linked clones, and these clones were CD8+. A number of the motif variants had already been described in reactive arthritis synovial fluid and blood.

On this clonotype itself: Its antigen is as yet unknown.

One entry per CDR3 protein results from TCRdb running MiXCR on the 5' RACE reads. The table includes around 890,000 distinct CDR3 sequences, about an eighth detected once. The CDR3 length is 12 residues. CDR1 DFQATT and CDR2 SNEGSKA come from the germline V gene (reference sequence). The junction had 5 bases not matched to a gene; V was cut back by 6 bases and J by 7 bases. The specimen was blood, either unsorted or a sorted T cell fraction (not recorded which). The J gene is TRBJ2-1, the V gene TRBV20-1; 8 bases line up with TRBD1. The TCR was taken from a male donor with ankylosing spondylitis. The CDR3 sequence: CSATGQGNEQFF. In DNA form, the CDR3 reads TGCAGTGCCACAGGACAGGGAAATGAGCAGTTCTTC.